The 2 T cell receptor beta chains below were found in one sample sequenced in a study of CD8+ T cells in alopecia areata. Stated treatment: oral pan-JAK inhibitor, 5-10 mg twice daily. It was cDNA, reverse transcribed from extracted RNA, that served as the sequencing template. Assay used: immunoSEQ multiplex PCR; TCRdb lists only in-frame clones, some missing. The table lists over 150,000 clones, roughly three fifths of them singletons. The material was CD4+ T cells sorted from blood, obtained at week 4, from a patient treated with tofacitinib. The source is a human donor with alopecia areata.

V is TRBV7-3 and J is TRBJ2-1, with 14 bases that match TRBD2. The CDR3 has 16 amino acids. Per the germline V gene, CDR1 is SGHTA and CDR2 is FQGTGA. V gave up 5 bases and J gave up 9 bases; unmatched junction bases: 9. CDR3 DNA sequence: TGTGCCAGCAGCCACATCGGGACTAGCGGGAGAGGTGAGCAGTTCTTC. Translation: CASSHIGTSGRGEQFF.

The rearrangement uses TRBV5-1 and TRBJ1-1, with D maybe TRBD1 (5 bases). CDR3 length: 15 residues. V lost 0 bases and J 4 bases, leaving 13 bases between the germline ends. CDR1 is SGHRS and CDR2 is YFSETQ in the germline V gene. CDR3 coding DNA: TGCGCCAGCAGCTTGGGTTGGGGGAAGGGCACTGAAGCTTTCTTT. Its protein product is CASSLGWGKGTEAFF. Full variable domain (missing parts from reference TRBV5-1 and TRBJ1-1): KAGVTQTPRYLIKTRGQQVTLSCSPISGHRSVSWYQQTPGQGLQFLFEYFSETQRNKGNFPGRFSGRQFSNSRSEMNVSTLELGDSALYLCASSLGWGKGTEAFFGQGTRLTVV.